The source of this T cell receptor beta chain is a study of T cells after yellow fever vaccination. TCRdb redid the calling of the 5' RACE reads with MiXCR, one entry per CDR3 protein. The table records about 370,000 distinct CDR3 sequences, roughly 12% of them present only once. This clonotype showed up just a few times. Germline CDR1 SGHRS, CDR2 YFSETQ. The CDR3 has 14 amino acids. The ends were cut back, 4 bases at V and 3 bases at J, with 11 bases in the middle. The source was PBMCs, collected on the day of the first yellow fever vaccination. This clonotype was sampled from a man younger than 35 who received the YFV17D yellow fever vaccine. The chain combines TRBV5-1 with TRBJ2-4; D might be TRBD1 (6 bases). For the CDR3, the DNA is TGCGCCAGCAGCCATAGCAGGGGCAAAAACATTCAGTACTTC. Its translation is CASSHSRGKNIQYF.